This is a list of T cell receptor beta chains from one sample in a study of shared clonotypes between healthy human individuals. Profiled with immunoSEQ multiplex PCR; TCRdb holds only in-frame clones, not every one. The data show approximately 1.1 million clones, more than 75% seen once. The sample was memory CD4+ T cells from PBMCs. Receptor source: a man younger than 35 in good health. Some clones in this sample may be carry-over from other donors' samples. Each CDR3 is given with its conserved first and last residue. A D gene is named only where the DNA matches it firmly. Size tells how often a clone was seen (once, few, many) or the class of an expanded clone, and some rows leave it out.

CDR3nt	CDR3aa	j_gene	abundance	d_gene	v_gene
TGCGCCAGCAGTCCCGGGACGGGCAATCAGCCCCAGCATTTT	CASSPGTGNQPQHF	TRBJ1-5	-	-	TRBV5-1
TGTGCCAGCAGTTCTCAGCCCCGGACAGGATCGAGCTCCTACGAGCAGTACTTC	CASSSQPRTGSSSYEQYF	TRBJ2-7	few	TRBD1	TRBV2
TGTGCCAGCAGAGTAGGGGGTAGGCTCGGCGAGCAGTACTTC	CASRVGGRLGEQYF	TRBJ2-7	-	-	TRBV6-5
TGTGCCAGCAGCCAGCTGGGAGCCTTCAGCTACAATGAGCAGTTCTTC	CASSQLGAFSYNEQFF	TRBJ2-1	-	-	TRBV4-2
TGTGCCAGCAGTTCTCAGCGTGGAGGCCACTATGGCTACACCTTC	CASSSQRGGHYGYTF	TRBJ1-2	-	-	TRBV28
TGTGCCAGCAGCTTGGCGGGACTAGCGGGATGGAGCTCCTACGAGCAGTACTTC	CASSLAGLAGWSSYEQYF	TRBJ2-7	-	TRBD2	TRBV5-5
TGTGCCAGCAGCTTAGCCACAGCATCCCAAGAGACCCAGTACTTC	CASSLATASQETQYF	TRBJ2-5	-	-	TRBV7-8
TGTGCCAGCAGCCCCCTTGAAGCAGGGACCTACGAGCAGTACTTC	CASSPLEAGTYEQYF	TRBJ2-7	-	-	TRBV14
TGTGCCAGCAGCTTAGAACCCGACTATGGCTACACCTTC	CASSLEPDYGYTF	TRBJ1-2	few	-	TRBV7-8
TGTGCCAGCCGGGAGGATTCACAGACCCAGTACTTC	CASREDSQTQYF	TRBJ2-5	-	TRBD2	TRBV2
TGCAGTGCTACGTCCGGGACCCAGTACTTC	CSATSGTQYF	TRBJ2-5	-	-	TRBV20-1
TGTGCCAGCAGTTTAGAGGGGTATGGTGGCTACACCTTC	CASSLEGYGGYTF	TRBJ1-2	-	-	TRBV27
TGTGCCAGCAGCTTCGGGACAGGGAGGAGGGAGCAGTACTTC	CASSFGTGRREQYF	TRBJ2-7	-	TRBD1	TRBV7-2
TGTGCCAGCAGCTTTGGACAGGCCCCAACTAATGAAAAACTGTTTTTT	CASSFGQAPTNEKLFF	TRBJ1-4	-	TRBD1	TRBV7-3
TGCAGCGTTGAAGATTACTCCTACGAGCAGTACTTC	CSVEDYSYEQYF	TRBJ2-7	-	-	TRBV29-1
TGCGCCAGCAGCGGTGGGGATAATTCACCCCTCCACTTT	CASSGGDNSPLHF	TRBJ1-6	-	-	TRBV5-1
TGTGCCACCTCGCTAGCGGGAGGGCCAGAGACCCAGTACTTC	CATSLAGGPETQYF	TRBJ2-5	-	TRBD2	TRBV7-6
TGCAGCGTTGCCCTCCGAATTGAAGGGTCTGAAGCTTTCTTT	CSVALRIEGSEAFF	TRBJ1-1	-	-	TRBV29-1
TGTGCCACCAGCAGGGAACAGGGATACAATGAGCAGTTCTTC	CATSREQGYNEQFF	TRBJ2-1	-	-	TRBV15
TGTGCCAGCAGCCTATCGACTAGAACAGATACGCAGTATTTT	CASSLSTRTDTQYF	TRBJ2-3	few	-	TRBV7-2
TGTGCCAGCAGCCCCACGGGACGTTCACCCCTCCACTTT	CASSPTGRSPLHF	TRBJ1-6	-	-	TRBV6-1
TGCGCCAGCAGCCAGGGACTAGTGAGCGGCTATGAGCAGTTCTTC	CASSQGLVSGYEQFF	TRBJ2-1	many	TRBD2	TRBV5-1
TGTGCCACCAGCAGAGATCGGAGGGGGCGAGGGGAGACCCAGTACTTC	CATSRDRRGRGETQYF	TRBJ2-5	few	-	TRBV15
TGCGCCAGCAGCTTGGAAAGGGGCAGCACAGATACGCAGTATTTT	CASSLERGSTDTQYF	TRBJ2-3	-	-	TRBV5-1
TGCGCCAGCAGCTTGGGAGGGGGAATCTCCTACGAGCAGTACTTC	CASSLGGGISYEQYF	TRBJ2-7	-	-	TRBV5-1
TGTGCCAGCAGCTTAGGGACGTTGCTCTCCGAGCAGTACTTC	CASSLGTLLSEQYF	TRBJ2-7	-	-	TRBV7-2
TGTGCCAGCAGCCACTCGACGGGGGAGAGGGTGGGCTACACCTTC	CASSHSTGERVGYTF	TRBJ1-2	-	-	TRBV4-2
TGTGCCAGCAGCTTTAACATTGGGGACAGCGAAGAGACCCAGTACTTC	CASSFNIGDSEETQYF	TRBJ2-5	-	TRBD1	TRBV7-9
TGCGCCAGCAGGTACGATGGGGGCGGGGCCTCCTACGAGCAGTACTTC	CASRYDGGGASYEQYF	TRBJ2-7	once	-	TRBV10-2
TGTGCCAGCAGTTGGACTCCCGAAGGTTCTGAGCAGTTCTTC	CASSWTPEGSEQFF	TRBJ2-1	few	-	TRBV6-1
TGTGCCAGCAGACTTAACAGGGACGGGACCGGGGAGCTGTTTTTT	CASRLNRDGTGELFF	TRBJ2-2	-	-	TRBV2
TGTGCCTGGGGGGAAAGGTGGAACACTGAAGCTTTCTTT	CAWGERWNTEAFF	TRBJ1-1	-	-	TRBV30
TGTGCCAGCAGCCCCCGGCTCGACGAGCAGTACTTC	CASSPRLDEQYF	TRBJ2-7	-	-	TRBV28
TGCGCCAGCAGCTTGCATAGCGGGAAAGAGACCCAGTACTTC	CASSLHSGKETQYF	TRBJ2-5	-	TRBD2	TRBV4-1
TGTGCCAGCAGTCTACGAAGGGGGGGCGAGCAGTACTTC	CASSLRRGGEQYF	TRBJ2-7	-	-	TRBV6-6
TGTGCCAGCAGTCAACCAATAGCGGGTGGGGCGTACAATGAGCAGTTCTTC	CASSQPIAGGAYNEQFF	TRBJ2-1	-	TRBD2	TRBV27
TGTGCCAGCAGCCCCCGCGGGTCTAGCGGGTTCACAGATACGCAGTATTTT	CASSPRGSSGFTDTQYF	TRBJ2-3	-	TRBD2	TRBV7-2
TGTGCCAGCAGTTACCACGGGACAAGTTCCTACAATGAGCAGTTCTTC	CASSYHGTSSYNEQFF	TRBJ2-1	-	-	TRBV6-5
TGTGCCAGCAATTTACGCGGGACAGGACTTTATGAGCAGTTCTTC	CASNLRGTGLYEQFF	TRBJ2-1	-	TRBD1	TRBV27
TGTGCCAGCTCTCCTTGGGCGTCCCGCTCCTACGAGCAGTACTTC	CASSPWASRSYEQYF	TRBJ2-7	once	-	TRBV28
TGTGCCAGCAGTGAAGCGCAGGGCTACACCTTC	CASSEAQGYTF	TRBJ1-2	-	-	TRBV6-1
TGCGCCAGCAGCGGGTTACAGGGTCGGAGCTCCTACGAGCAGTACTTC	CASSGLQGRSSYEQYF	TRBJ2-7	-	-	TRBV5-1
TGTGCCAGCTTCCGGGACAGAAGCACAGATACGCAGTATTTT	CASFRDRSTDTQYF	TRBJ2-3	-	TRBD1	TRBV7-2
TGTGCCAGCAGCTTTACGTCCCTCAATCAGCCCCAGCATTTT	CASSFTSLNQPQHF	TRBJ1-5	-	-	TRBV7-2
TGTGCCAGCAGCGCCCTACAGGGGGCTGGCTATGGCTACACCTTC	CASSALQGAGYGYTF	TRBJ1-2	once	TRBD1	TRBV11-2
TGCAGTGCTTGGGACAGGGTTGGCTACACCTTC	CSAWDRVGYTF	TRBJ1-2	-	TRBD1	TRBV20-1
TGCGCCAGCAGCCAAGGGACCCAAGCGGGAAGGGGATCCTACGAGCAGTACTTC	CASSQGTQAGRGSYEQYF	TRBJ2-7	-	TRBD2	TRBV4-1
TGTGCCAGCAGCTTAGGCCCGGCAGCAGCTGGAAACACCATATATTTT	CASSLGPAAAGNTIYF	TRBJ1-3	once	-	TRBV7-3
TGTGCCAGCAGCCCTCGTCGGACTAGTATGAATGAGCAGTTCTTC	CASSPRRTSMNEQFF	TRBJ2-1	-	TRBD2	TRBV6-5
TGTGCCAGCAGCCTACAGCCCGAAAACACCATATATTTT	CASSLQPENTIYF	TRBJ1-3	-	-	TRBV7-9
TGCGCCAGCACCGACTCCATAGCGGGAGCAGGGGCAGATACGCAGTATTTT	CASTDSIAGAGADTQYF	TRBJ2-3	-	TRBD2	TRBV5-1
TGTGCCAGCAGCTCAGGGGGTCCCTACGAGCAGTACTTC	CASSSGGPYEQYF	TRBJ2-7	-	-	TRBV12-1
TGTGCCAGCAGTGAGGAGGTTTCCTACGAGCAGTACTTC	CASSEEVSYEQYF	TRBJ2-7	few	-	TRBV14
TGCGCCAGCAGACCCGACAGGGGAAGAGAGGGTGGGTTCTTC	CASRPDRGREGGFF	TRBJ2-1	-	TRBD1	TRBV5-1
TGTGCCAGTACCATAGGCCCCGGGGAGCTGTTTTTT	CASTIGPGELFF	TRBJ2-2	once	-	TRBV19
TGTGCCACCAGCAGAGAGGGAGACTATGGCTACACCTTC	CATSREGDYGYTF	TRBJ1-2	few	-	TRBV15
TGTGCCAGCTTGCAGATGCAGACCCAAGAGACCCAGTACTTC	CASLQMQTQETQYF	TRBJ2-5	many	-	TRBV2